This passage covers 27 T cell receptor beta chains from one sample sequenced in a study of metastatic and nonmetastatic thyroid tumors. TCRdb re-called the PCR reads with MiXCR. This table has over 15,000 clones, around 30% appearing once. Until they underwent thyroid surgery, no patient had received any treatment. Sequences were obtained from tumor tissue. The receptors shown here come from a female donor with papillary thyroid cancer or a benign thyroid nodule (not recorded which). Some clones in this sample may be carry-over from other donors' samples.

This clone has just a few counts. This chain links TRBV7-2 with TRBJ1-3, with TRBD1 matching 8 bases. J was trimmed by 0 bases and V by 0 bases; bases with no gene match: 10. This CDR3 has 19 amino acids. CDR1 is SGHTA, CDR2 FQGNSA, per germline. CDR3 sequence reads: CASSLAFQGATSSGNTIYF. CDR3 sequence (DNA): TGTGCCAGCAGCTTAGCGTTCCAGGGGGCGACTTCCTCTGGAAACACCATATATTTT.

This chain links TRBV7-3 with TRBJ2-3; 8 bases fit TRBD2. J lost 6 bases, V lost 5 bases, and 10 bases had no gene match. The CDR3 is made up of 15 amino acids. Per the germline V gene, CDR1 is SGHTA and CDR2 is FQGTGA. CDR3 protein: CASSPNGGRWDTQYF. The CDR3 DNA sequence: TGTGCCAGCAGCCCAAATGGCGGGAGGTGGGATACGCAGTATTTT.

Remarks on this clone: A much larger clone is a single base away; this may be a read error. The chain employs TRBV29-1 and TRBJ2-7, with D possibly matching TRBD1 (5 bases). This CDR3 region has 14 residues. Germline CDR1 and CDR2: SQVTM and ANQGSEA. The CDR3: CSVGGGYPSYDQYF. The DNA for the CDR3 is TGCAGCGTTGGGGGCGGATACCCCTCCTACGATCAGTACTTC.

At least ten counts were recorded for this clone. The chain combines TRBV19 with TRBJ2-3; the D gene is possibly TRBD2 (6 bases). CDR3 length: 15 amino acids. Trimming took 3 bases from V and 5 from J, leaving 15 bases between them. The germline gives CDR1 LNHDA, CDR2 SQIVND (reference sequence). CDR3 in DNA: TGTGCCAGTAGTATCAGGGCCGGGAGTAAAGATACGCAGTATTTT. Its protein product is CASSIRAGSKDTQYF.

This clone was detected ten times or more. This chain joins TRBV2 and TRBJ2-3, with 9 bases that match TRBD1. Trimming at V came to 6 bases and at J to 5 bases, leaving 9 bases not matched to a gene. Germline values: CDR1 SNHLY, CDR2 FYNNEI. The CDR3 spans 15 residues. CDR3 in DNA: TGTGCCAGCAGAAGCAGGACAGGGGAAGGAGATACGCAGTATTTT. It codes for CASRSRTGEGDTQYF. The full variable domain, its missing parts supplied by reference TRBV2 and TRBJ2-3, is EPEVTQTPSHQVTQMGQEVILRCVPISNHLYFYWYRQILGQKVEFLVSFYNNEISEKSEIFDDQFSVERPDGSNFTLKIRSTKLEDSAMYFCASRSRTGEGDTQYFGPGTRLTVL.

This rearrangement joins TRBV11-2 to TRBJ1-2, with a possible D match to TRBD1 (5 bases). The CDR3 is 14 amino acids. V was trimmed by 5 bases and J by 10 bases, leaving 20 bases between them. Germline CDR1 and CDR2: SGHAT and FQNNGV. CDR3 protein: CASSLGGAAGDYTF. DNA of the CDR3: TGTGCCAGCAGCCTAGGAGGGGCAGCCGGGGACTACACCTTC.

The sample holds a few counts of this clone. A much more abundant neighbour one base away suggests this may be a read error. CDR3 loop: CSARDQRGYNEQFF. The CDR3 nucleotides read TGCAGTGCTAGAGATCAGCGGGGGTACAATGAGCAGTTCTTC. The V gene is TRBV20-1, the J gene TRBJ2-1, with 8 bases identical to TRBD2. The CDR3 runs to 14 residues. The V segment lost 0 bases and the J segment 4 bases; nucleotides outside the gene matches: 2. Germline CDR1 DFQATT, CDR2 SNEGSKA (reference sequence).

The chain is built from TRBV6-2 or TRBV6-3 and TRBJ1-2; 7 nucleotides line up with TRBD1. CDR3 length equals 15 residues. V lost 5 bases, J lost 4 bases, and 10 bases stayed unmatched. CDR1 is MNHEY, CDR2 SVGEGT, per germline. CDR3 sequence (DNA): TGTGCCAGCAGTCCCTCGACAGGGACCAGCTATGGCTACACCTTC. Its translation is CASSPSTGTSYGYTF.

The CDR3 loop reads CASSRTSDNEQFF. The CDR3 DNA sequence: TGTGCCAGCAGCCGGACTAGCGACAATGAGCAGTTCTTC. This sequence joins TRBV7-3 and TRBJ2-1; 9 bases line up with TRBD2. The CDR3 runs 13 residues. V was pared by 5 bases and J by 5 bases, with 1 base of the junction left unmatched. The germline V gene has CDR1 SGHTA and CDR2 FQGTGA.

By share, this clone ranks as medium-sized. For the CDR3, the DNA is TGTGCCAGCAGCTTGGACAATAACTACGAGCAGTACTTC. This translates into CASSLDNNYEQYF. The chain employs TRBV5-5 and TRBJ2-7; D unclear. Germline assignment: CDR1 SGHKS and CDR2 YYEKEE (reference sequence). Trimming took off 0 bases at V and 3 bases at J, with 7 bases between the two ends. The CDR3 totals 13 residues.

The V call is TRBV5-1, the J call TRBJ1-5, with D unresolved. The CDR3 length is 15 residues. Germline assignment: CDR1 SGHRS and CDR2 YFSETQ. V was trimmed by 1 base and J by 1 base, leaving 9 bases between them. The CDR3 DNA follows: TGCGCCAGCAGCTTGTTGGGGTCCAGCAATCAGCCCCAGCATTTT. Encoded protein: CASSLLGSSNQPQHF. Drawing the rest from reference TRBV5-1 and TRBJ1-5, the complete variable domain is KAGVTQTPRYLIKTRGQQVTLSCSPISGHRSVSWYQQTPGQGLQFLFEYFSETQRNKGNFPGRFSGRQFSNSRSEMNVSTLELGDSALYLCASSLLGSSNQPQHFGDGTRLSIL.

This clone was detected ten times or more. The genes are TRBV12-3 or TRBV12-4 and TRBJ2-5; tentative D call: TRBD2 (5 bases). The CDR3 is 11 amino acids. Trimming took off 5 bases at V and 5 bases at J, with 6 bases between the two ends. The CDR3 coding sequence is TGTGCCAGCAGTCGAGGGGAGACCCAGTACTTC. It is translated as CASSRGETQYF.

This clone has a count of ten or more. The V call is TRBV6-5, the J call TRBJ1-6; weak D call: TRBD1 (5 bases). The V gene's germline CDR1 is MNHEY and CDR2 SVGAGI. V was shortened by 6 bases and J by 0 bases, with 18 bases between the two germline ends. CDR3 length equals 18 residues. CDR3 in DNA: TGTGCCAGCAGCGCGACTGCTGGGGGAAGCTCCTATAATTCACCCCTCCACTTT. Amino acid sequence: CASSATAGGSSYNSPLHF.

There are a few counts of this clone. One end of the junction is discordant with germline, which a read error may explain. The chain is built from TRBV6-6 and TRBJ1-3, with TRBD1 matching 8 bases. There are 16 residues in the CDR3. Germline V gene lookup returns CDR1 MNHNY and CDR2 SVGAGI (reference sequence). CDR3 residues: CAISLTGGIPGNTIYF. The CDR3 nucleotides read TGTGCCATCAGTTTAACAGGGGGGATCCCTGGAAACACTATATATTTT.

Ten or more counts support this clone. The chain combines TRBV12-3 or TRBV12-4 with TRBJ1-4; 8 bases line up with TRBD1. The CDR3 is made up of 14 amino acids. Trimming at V came to 5 bases and at J to 8 bases, leaving 7 bases not matched to a gene. Here the CDR3 reads CASSRQGRGEKLFF. DNA of the CDR3: TGTGCCAGCAGTCGACAGGGGAGAGGGGAAAAACTGTTTTTT.

This rearrangement joins TRBV28 to TRBJ1-5; a weak D match, TRBD1 (5 bases). The V and J ends lost 10 bases and 1 base respectively, with 8 bases between them. The CDR3 extends over 12 amino acids. The germline V gene has CDR1 MDHEN and CDR2 SYDVKM. CDR3 protein: CATGDSNQPQHF. The CDR3 DNA reads as TGTGCCACGGGGGACAGCAATCAGCCCCAGCATTTT. Combining the CDR3 with reference TRBV28 and TRBJ1-5 gives the whole variable domain DVKVTQSSRYLVKRTGEKVFLECVQDMDHENMFWYRQDPGLGLRLIYFSYDVKMKEKGDIPEGYSVSREKKERFSLILESASTNQTSMYLCATGDSNQPQHFGDGTRLSIL.

In this sample, this clone turned up many times. This chain connects TRBV5-6 to TRBJ2-7; D gene ambiguous. Germline assignment: CDR1 SGHDT and CDR2 YYEEEE. The CDR3 totals 12 residues. Trimming stripped 4 bases from V and 6 bases from J, with 11 bases between. The CDR3 DNA is TGTGCCAGCAGCCTAATAGGCCTCGAGCAGTACTTC. It codes for CASSLIGLEQYF.

J is TRBJ1-5 and V is TRBV20-1; 7 positions match TRBD1. Trimming cost V 6 bases and J 6 bases; bases outside gene matches: 11. The CDR3 consists of 14 residues. From germline, CDR1 is DFQATT and CDR2 SNEGSKA (reference sequence). This chain's CDR3 is CSAYDIGGSQPQHF. The CDR3 DNA reads as TGCAGTGCGTATGATATAGGGGGCAGTCAGCCCCAGCATTTT.

This clone appeared once. The chain joins TRBV7-9 to TRBJ2-7; 10 positions agree with TRBD2. J lost 7 bases, V lost 6 bases, and 9 bases had no gene match. Germline V gene data show CDR1 as SEHNR and CDR2 as FQNEAQ (reference sequence). CDR3 size: 14 residues. CDR3 loop: CASSPQAGGGEQYF. The DNA of the CDR3 is TGTGCCAGCAGTCCCCAAGCGGGAGGGGGTGAGCAGTACTTC.

This clone has a count of ten or more. The J gene is TRBJ2-5, the V gene TRBV5-4, with 8 bases matching TRBD2. Germline V gene lookup returns CDR1 SGHNT and CDR2 YYREEE (reference sequence). J lost 5 bases, V lost 6 bases, and 15 bases had no gene match. CDR3 length: 16 residues. The CDR3: CASTQGSGSNFETQYF. The DNA for the CDR3 is TGTGCCAGCACCCAAGGCAGCGGGAGTAATTTCGAGACCCAGTACTTC.

There are a few counts of this clone. Germline and junction disagree at one end, which may indicate a read error. The CDR3 sequence is CASSQKTSGRAKNTGELVF. CDR3 in DNA: TGTGCCAGCAGCCAAAAGACTAGCGGGAGGGCTAAGAACACCGGGGAGCTGGTTTTT. The chain couples TRBV11-1 to TRBJ2-2; TRBD2 matches 14 bases. CDR1 and CDR2 from the germline V gene are SGHAT and FQDESV (reference sequence). The CDR3 has 19 residues.

The chain uses TRBV12-3 or TRBV12-4 and TRBJ2-1; 9 nucleotides line up with TRBD2. The junction had 8 bases not matched to a gene; V was cut back by 4 bases and J by 7 bases. CDR3 length: 15 residues. The CDR3 loop is CASSSIAGVVNEQFF. In DNA, the CDR3 is TGTGCCAGCAGTTCCATAGCGGGAGTAGTGAATGAGCAGTTCTTC.

Remarks on this clone: This may be a read error, as it is one base from a much larger clone. The CDR3 ends on some other residue instead of the conserved phenylalanine or tryptophan, so this is likely a read error. The CDR3 DNA sequence: TGTGCCAGCAGCTTAAGGACTACCCGTGGGGACATTCAGTACTTA. As protein: CASSLRTTRGDIQYL. V and J are TRBV11-2 and TRBJ2-4; weak D call: TRBD2 (6 bases). The CDR3 consists of 15 residues. V dropped 2 bases and J dropped 8 bases, with 16 bases sitting between them. The germline gives CDR1 SGHAT, CDR2 FQNNGV.

In this sample, this clone turned up a few times. The J gene is TRBJ2-3, the V gene TRBV28; the match to TRBD2 covers 11 bases. The V gene end was trimmed by 8 bases and the J gene end by 7 bases; junction bases not matched to a gene: 8. This CDR3 region has 14 residues. Germline loops: CDR1 MDHEN, CDR2 SYDVKM. The CDR3 is CASCSSGRRNTQYF. CDR3 coding DNA: TGTGCCAGCTGTTCTAGCGGGAGGCGAAATACGCAGTATTTT.

Only a few counts were recorded for this clone. This chain uses TRBV28 with TRBJ1-3, with TRBD1 identical over 11 bases. The CDR3 runs to 19 residues. Germline V gene data show CDR1 as MDHEN and CDR2 as SYDVKM. V dropped 5 bases and J dropped 0; count of bases not matched to a gene: 12. The CDR3 sequence is CASSQRIFGTGGSGNTIYF. The CDR3 nucleotides are TGTGCCAGCAGTCAAAGAATATTCGGGACAGGGGGCTCTGGAAACACCATATATTTT.

In this sample, this clone turned up a few times. The J gene is TRBJ1-6, the V gene TRBV6-5, with a tentative D call TRBD1 (5 bases). This CDR3 is built from 16 residues. V was shortened by 0 bases and J by 10 bases, with 16 bases between the two germline ends. The germline CDR1 and CDR2 sequences are MNHEY and SVGAGI. CDR3 protein: CASSYSTAGFGSPLHF. For the CDR3, the DNA is TGTGCCAGCAGTTACTCGACGGCAGGGTTCGGCTCACCCCTCCACTTT.

V usage is TRBV9 and J usage is TRBJ1-1; D may be TRBD1 (5 bases). CDR1 is SGDLS and CDR2 is YYNGEE in the germline V gene. The CDR3 is made up of 15 amino acids. The V and J ends lost 5 bases and 5 bases respectively, with 19 bases between them. The CDR3 sequence is CASSRIRGSGTEAFF. CDR3 in DNA: TGTGCCAGCAGTCGTATTAGGGGTTCGGGAACTGAAGCTTTCTTT.